The clone carrying this T cell receptor beta chain was counted once. This entry comes from a study of T cell changes during pregnancy in multiple sclerosis. Clones were read by immunoSEQ multiplex PCR, and TCRdb kept only the in-frame ones, dropping some. This sample has about 53,000 clones, with 92% found just once. The CDR3 consists of 12 residues. Between the trimmed V and J ends, which lost 7 bases and 8 bases, there was a span of 14 bases. Germline CDR1 reads SQVTM; CDR2 reads ANQGSEA. This rearrangement joins TRBV29-1 to TRBJ1-4; D gene ambiguous. The input for sequencing was CD4+ T cells from peripheral blood mononuclear cells, taken in the third trimester of pregnancy. This TCR came from a female donor with multiple sclerosis, enrolled in a pregnancy study. The CDR3, as DNA: TGCAGCGCTGGCGGGCATGGGGAAAAACTGTTTTTT. This translates into CSAGGHGEKLFF. Combining the CDR3 with reference TRBV29-1 and TRBJ1-4 gives the whole variable domain SAVISQKPSRDICQRGTSLTIQCQVDSQVTMMFWYRQQPGQSLTLIATANQGSEATYESGFVIDKFPISRPNLTFSTLTVSNMSPEDSSIYLCSAGGHGEKLFFGSGTQLSVL.